The clone carrying this TCR beta chain is judged medium-sized. Antigen: not known. Every patient relapsed after autologous stem cell transplantation, and brentuximab vedotin exposure varied. Best responses fell into complete response, partial response or progressive disease. This sample was taken from a study of PD-1 blockade in classical Hodgkin lymphoma. Whole-study results and caveats: A significant rise in TCR diversity was seen by C4D1 for CD4+ cells but not for CD8+ cells. The diversity seen at baseline in complete responders resembled that of newly diagnosed patients.

Clones were sequenced by immunoSEQ multiplex PCR, and TCRdb holds only the in-frame ones, with some missing. Here the sample spans about 21,000 clones, around 68% being singletons. Sequencing used peripheral blood mononuclear cells (PBMCs), obtained at baseline. This clonotype originated in a human donor with classical Hodgkin lymphoma.

The CDR3 is CASSLEQGVKEKLFF. The CDR3 nucleotides read TGTGCCAGCAGCTTGGAACAGGGGGTTAAGGAAAAACTGTTTTTT. The chain couples TRBV7-9 to TRBJ1-4; TRBD1 matches 8 bases. The germline V gene has CDR1 SEHNR and CDR2 FQNEAQ (reference sequence). V was clipped by 3 bases and J by 8 bases; unmatched bases: 8. This CDR3 is built from 15 residues.